Shown below are 22 T cell receptor beta chains from a single sample sequenced in a study of CD8+ T cells in alopecia areata. Extracted RNA was reverse transcribed into cDNA, the sequencing template. TCRdb's copy holds only in-frame clones and misses some; the assay was immunoSEQ multiplex PCR. The sample holds about 220,000 clones, 50% to 70% seen once. Treatment reported: oral pan-JAK inhibitor, 5-10 mg twice daily. The sequences come from CD4+ T cells sorted from blood, collected at week 4, from a patient treated with tofacitinib. The receptors come from a human donor with alopecia areata.

Only one count was recorded for this clone. This chain uses TRBV9 with TRBJ2-1; 15 bases map to TRBD2. V dropped 4 bases and J dropped 7; count of bases not matched to a gene: 9. CDR1 is SGDLS and CDR2 is YYNGEE in the germline V gene. This CDR3 is 17 amino acids long. The CDR3 loop is CASSPRTSGGAWNEQFF. CDR3 nucleotide sequence: TGTGCCAGCAGCCCCCGGACTAGCGGGGGGGCCTGGAATGAGCAGTTCTTC.

The V gene is TRBV29-1, the J gene TRBJ1-5, with a possible D match to TRBD1 (6 bases). Trimming stripped 6 bases from V and 5 bases from J, with 14 bases between. This CDR3 is built from 13 residues. CDR1 is SQVTM and CDR2 is ANQGSEA in the germline V gene. As DNA, the CDR3 is TGCAGCGTGTTACAGGGTGGCGATCAGCCCCAGCATTTT. Residues: CSVLQGGDQPQHF.

The V call is TRBV4-3, the J call TRBJ2-1, with 12 bases matching TRBD2. Germline V gene data show CDR1 as LGHNA and CDR2 as YSLEER. This CDR3 comprises 20 residues. V gave up 0 bases and J gave up 9 bases; unmatched junction bases: 18. CDR3 residues: CASSQDSQLAGGRSSREQFF. CDR3 DNA sequence: TGCGCCAGCAGCCAAGATAGCCAGCTAGCGGGGGGGCGGAGTTCGCGTGAGCAGTTCTTC.

This clone appeared a few times. This CDR3 is also generated by other DNA sequences in the sample. The rearrangement uses TRBV5-1 and TRBJ2-3; TRBD1 is a possible D gene (6 bases). Trimming pared 0 bases from V and 6 bases from J, leaving 11 bases between. Germline CDR1 and CDR2: SGHRS and YFSETQ. The CDR3 totals 14 residues. CDR3 sequence (DNA): TGCGCCAGCAGCTTGGGCCAGGGGAGTGATACGCAGTATTTT. This sequence encodes CASSLGQGSDTQYF.

The chain recombines TRBV29-1 with TRBJ2-5, with a tentative D call TRBD2 (6 bases). The CDR3 is 13 residues long. Trimming left V 4 bases short and J 5 bases short, with 14 bases between. The germline gives CDR1 SQVTM, CDR2 ANQGSEA. The CDR3 spells CSVAWGVGETQYF. CDR3 DNA sequence: TGCAGCGTTGCCTGGGGGGTCGGGGAGACCCAGTACTTC.

The chain couples TRBV7-2 to TRBJ1-1; D remains unclear. Germline loops: CDR1 SGHTA, CDR2 FQGNSA. The CDR3 is 14 residues long. Trimming removed 1 base at V and 1 base at J, with 7 bases between. The CDR3 DNA reads as TGTGCCAGCAGCTTAGATGAGGGGAACACTGAAGCTTTCTTT. Translation: CASSLDEGNTEAFF.

This rearrangement joins TRBV6-1 to TRBJ2-3; 14 nucleotides align to TRBD2. Germline V gene data show CDR1 as MNHNS and CDR2 as SASEGT. V trimming: 4 bases; J trimming: 3 bases; junction bases outside the gene matches: 3. The CDR3 sequence is 16 residues long. CDR3 coding DNA: TGTGCCAGCAGTGCGACTAGCGGGGGGGCAACAGATACGCAGTATTTT. Translating it yields CASSATSGGATDTQYF.

The chain carries TRBV5-1 and TRBJ2-7, with TRBD2 identical over 7 bases. The CDR3 contains 16 residues. Per the germline V gene, CDR1 is SGHRS and CDR2 is YFSETQ. The V and J ends lost 2 bases and 2 bases, in that order; junction bases with no gene match: 10. CDR3 nucleotide sequence: TGCGCCAGCAGCTTCCGGGCCAGCGGGGTTACCTACGAGCAGTACTTC. This codes for CASSFRASGVTYEQYF.

V and J are TRBV6-1 and TRBJ2-7, with TRBD1 as a possible D gene (6 bases). V lost 2 bases and J 2 bases, leaving 16 bases between the germline ends. The CDR3 loop spans 16 amino acids. The germline V gene has CDR1 MNHNS and CDR2 SASEGT. Here the CDR3 DNA reads TGTGCCAGCAGTGAATTTCAGGGGACGATAACCTACGAGCAGTACTTC. This gives the protein CASSEFQGTITYEQYF.

This rearrangement joins TRBV29-1 to TRBJ1-2; the D gene is possibly TRBD1 (6 bases). Germline CDR1 and CDR2: SQVTM and ANQGSEA. Trimming removed 6 bases at V and 7 bases at J, with 15 bases between. This CDR3 spans 12 amino acids. The CDR3 nucleotides are TGCAGCGTCGCCCGGGGGGCCGGTGGCTACACCTTC. It encodes CSVARGAGGYTF.

CDR3 in DNA: TGTGCCATCGTGAGAGACTCCTACGGAACTGAAGCTTTCTTT. Translation: CAIVRDSYGTEAFF. The chain has TRBV10-3 and TRBJ1-1; no definite D call. The germline CDR1 and CDR2 sequences are ENHRY and SYGVKD. Trimming took off 8 bases at V and 5 bases at J, with 18 bases between the two ends. This CDR3 comprises 14 residues.

This clone was counted only a few times. The chain is built from TRBV29-1 and TRBJ1-4, with D tentatively TRBD1 (5 bases). This CDR3 is built from 13 residues. Between the trimmed V and J ends, which lost 5 bases and 8 bases, there was a span of 15 bases. Germline V gene data show CDR1 as SQVTM and CDR2 as ANQGSEA. The CDR3 region is CSVSGTEGEKLFF. The CDR3 DNA reads as TGCAGCGTTTCCGGGACGGAGGGGGAAAAACTGTTTTTT.

This clone was picked up a small number of times. The V gene is TRBV30, the J gene TRBJ1-2, with D possibly TRBD1 on 5 matching bases. The CDR3 sequence is 15 residues long. V shed 0 bases and J shed 8 bases, with 19 bases lying between them. CDR1 is GTSNPN, CDR2 SVGIG, per germline (reference sequence). The CDR3 loop is CAWSVGGTHRGGYTF. The CDR3 DNA follows: TGTGCCTGGAGTGTAGGCGGGACCCACCGAGGAGGCTACACCTTC.

This chain links TRBV7-2 with TRBJ1-5; D is possibly TRBD1 (6 bases). V shed 0 bases and J shed 6 bases, with 12 bases lying between them. Germline CDR1 SGHTA, CDR2 FQGNSA. The CDR3 extends over 15 amino acids. The CDR3 region is CASSLAGGAGQPQHF. DNA for the CDR3: TGTGCCAGCAGCTTAGCCGGGGGGGCAGGTCAGCCCCAGCATTTT.

The gene calls are TRBV19 and TRBJ1-2; the D gene is possibly TRBD1 (5 bases). Germline V gives CDR1 LNHDA, CDR2 SQIVND (reference sequence). V was pared by 5 bases and J by 3 bases, with 10 bases between. The CDR3 loop spans 13 amino acids. The CDR3 DNA reads TGTGCCAGTAGTCCGGGGGTATACTATGGCTACACCTTC. It is translated as CASSPGVYYGYTF. Drawing the rest from reference TRBV19 and TRBJ1-2, the complete variable domain is DGGITQSPKYLFRKEGQNVTLSCEQNLNHDAMYWYRQDPGQGLRLIYYSQIVNDFQKGDIAEGYSVSREKKESFPLTVTSAQKNPTAFYLCASSPGVYYGYTFGSGTRLTVV.

The V and J genes are TRBV30 and TRBJ1-2, with 11 bases that match TRBD1. V lost 3 bases, J lost 8 bases, and 11 bases stayed unmatched. Per the germline V gene, CDR1 is GTSNPN and CDR2 is SVGIG (reference sequence). The CDR3 totals 15 residues. In nucleotides, the CDR3 is TGTGCCTGGAGCGACACCGGGACAGGGGGTAGAGGCTACACCTTC. As protein: CAWSDTGTGGRGYTF.

The gene calls are TRBV29-1 and TRBJ2-3; D is unclear. Germline-derived CDR1 and CDR2 are SQVTM and ANQGSEA. V was trimmed by 6 bases and J by 4 bases, leaving 20 bases between them. The CDR3 length is 15 residues. This chain's CDR3 is CSVNERFRGADTQYF. For the CDR3, the DNA is TGCAGCGTCAATGAGAGATTCCGCGGCGCAGATACGCAGTATTTT.

This clone was seen at least ten times. The chain links TRBV18 to TRBJ2-2; D gene uncertain. The CDR3 length is 15 residues. With 5 bases removed from V and 3 bases from J, the gap between germline ends came to 13 bases. CDR1 is KGHSH and CDR2 is LQKENI in the germline V gene. CDR3 sequence: CASSEGGTHTGELFF. CDR3 in DNA: TGTGCCAGCTCAGAAGGCGGAACTCACACCGGGGAGCTGTTTTTT.

The gene calls are TRBV15 and TRBJ2-7; weak D call: TRBD1 (6 bases). V lost 2 bases and J 7 bases, leaving 15 bases between the germline ends. CDR1 LNHNV and CDR2 YYDKDF come from the germline V gene (reference sequence). The CDR3 consists of 14 residues. The CDR3 DNA is TGTGCCACCAGCAGACCCGACAGGCCTAGGGAGCAGTACTTC. It translates to CATSRPDRPREQYF.

This rearrangement joins TRBV5-1 to TRBJ2-7, with D tentatively TRBD1 (5 bases). CDR3 length: 12 amino acids. Per germline, CDR1 SGHRS and CDR2 YFSETQ. The germline V and J ends were trimmed by 1 base and 4 bases, with 6 bases remaining between them. The CDR3 loop is CASSLTGYEQYF. The CDR3 nucleotides are TGCGCCAGCAGCTTGACAGGATACGAGCAGTACTTC.

The chain has TRBV11-1 and TRBJ2-7, with D maybe TRBD1 (5 bases). Germline CDR1 reads SGHAT; CDR2 reads FQDESV (reference sequence). V was pared by 5 bases and J by 2 bases, with 13 bases between. CDR3 length equals 14 residues. The CDR3 region is CASSAARQTYEQYF. The CDR3 DNA is TGTGCCAGCAGCGCTGCCCGACAGACCTACGAGCAGTACTTC.

The V and J genes are TRBV29-1 and TRBJ2-1; D possibly uses TRBD1 or TRBD2 (6 bases each). V was shortened by 3 bases and J by 13 bases, with 13 bases between the two germline ends. The CDR3 has 11 residues. CDR1 SQVTM and CDR2 ANQGSEA come from the germline V gene. CDR3 sequence: CSVDQGGGQFF. In nucleotides, the CDR3 is TGCAGCGTTGACCAAGGGGGAGGTCAGTTCTTC.